The rows below give T cell receptor beta chains drawn from one sample of a study of cytomegalovirus exposure and HLA in healthy donors. Here immunoSEQ multiplex PCR was the method, and the copy in TCRdb shows in-frame clones only, minus some. This sample carries approximately 100,000 clones, 77% of them seen once, and the ten largest clones take 10% to 11%. Sequencing input: PBMCs. The receptors shown here come from a man between 35 and 55 years old in good health and CMV-seropositive. Each CDR3 is given with its conserved first and last residue. The size entry is marked missing in some rows and otherwise reads once, few, many or a size class.

v_call	clone_size	cdr3_length	cdr3_aa
TRBV10-3	NA	15	CAINRDRGDTGELFF
TRBV6-4	NA	15	CASSESETSTDTQYF
TRBV7-3	few	15	CASSLSGLVSGELFF
TRBV19	few	13	CASSMGPYQPQHF
TRBV5-1	NA	14	CASRTADSYNEQFF
TRBV6-1	NA	17	CASSEVLRLAGGETQYF
TRBV7-2	NA	16	CASSLRLAGGPYEQYF
TRBV19	NA	14	CASSKAGFNSPLHF
TRBV4-2	NA	17	CASSQETSAGGTGELFF
TRBV4-1	NA	16	CASSQDLSYIAGEQYF
TRBV28	few	14	CASTIRDRGREQYF
TRBV5-4	NA	14	CASSLATRVDEQFF
TRBV5-1	NA	19	CASSLEPSGGASGTGELFF
TRBV5-8	NA	14	CASSLQDRDNSQYF